This TCR beta chain is drawn from a study of CD8+CD57+ T cells in acquired aplastic anemia. Study-wide background: The DNA of sorted CD4+ and CD8+ cells averaged around 3 ug. Healthy CD8+ samples averaged around 12 million reads.

Trimming stripped 3 bases from V and 2 bases from J, with 8 bases between. Germline-derived CDR1 and CDR2 are LNHDA and SQIVND (reference sequence). The CDR3 consists of 13 residues. This clonotype has a single count. The antigen is undetermined. Broader study findings: Patients versus controls showed no significant CD8+ Simpson's diversity difference. Overlap between patients and controls comprised about 30 CD8+ CDR3 sequences.

Profiles of TCR beta VDJ and CDR3 were generated from a genomic DNA template. TCRdb called the reads again in MiXCR, with one record for every CDR3 protein. This table has some 47,000 distinct CDR3 sequences, about three quarters appearing once. The TCR comes from a human donor in good health, serving as a control. The chain combines TRBV19 with TRBJ2-7; no clear D. Sequenced material: sorted CD4+, CD8+, or CD8+CD57+ T cells (not recorded which) from PBMCs. The CDR3 is CASSITETYEQYF. In DNA, the CDR3 is TGTGCCAGTAGTATTACGGAGACCTACGAGCAGTACTTC.